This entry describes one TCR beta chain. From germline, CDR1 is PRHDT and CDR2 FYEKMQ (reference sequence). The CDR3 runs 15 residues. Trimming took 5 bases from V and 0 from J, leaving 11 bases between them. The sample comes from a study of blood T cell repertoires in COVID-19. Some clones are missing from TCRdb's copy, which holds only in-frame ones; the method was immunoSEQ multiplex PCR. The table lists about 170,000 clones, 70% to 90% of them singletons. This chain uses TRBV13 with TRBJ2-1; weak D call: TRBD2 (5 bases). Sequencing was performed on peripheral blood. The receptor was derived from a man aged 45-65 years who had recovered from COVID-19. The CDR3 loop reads CASSADFSSYNEQFF. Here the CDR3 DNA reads TGTGCCAGCAGCGCGGACTTCAGCTCCTACAATGAGCAGTTCTTC.